This TCR beta chain came from a study of T cell responses to AZD1222 COVID-19 vaccine. Clones were read by immunoSEQ multiplex PCR, and TCRdb kept only the in-frame ones, dropping some. This table has some 170,000 clones, less than 90% appearing once. J gave up 5 bases and V 3 bases, and 10 bases lay outside the gene matches. The CDR3 totals 15 residues. Germline loops: CDR1 GTSNPN, CDR2 SVGIG (reference sequence). The J gene is TRBJ1-1, the V gene TRBV30, with 9 positions matching TRBD1. The source was peripheral blood, collected on day 0 of AZD1222 vaccination. This receptor was obtained from an adult in good health. The CDR3 is CAWSAHGTGNTEAFF. The CDR3 DNA is TGTGCCTGGAGCGCTCACGGGACAGGGAATACTGAAGCTTTCTTT.